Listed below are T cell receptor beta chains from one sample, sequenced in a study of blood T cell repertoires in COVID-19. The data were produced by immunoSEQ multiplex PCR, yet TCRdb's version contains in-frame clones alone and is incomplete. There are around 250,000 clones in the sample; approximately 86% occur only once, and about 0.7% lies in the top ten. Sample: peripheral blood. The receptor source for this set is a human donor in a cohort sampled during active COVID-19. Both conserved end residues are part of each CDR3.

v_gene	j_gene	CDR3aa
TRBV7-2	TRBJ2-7	CASSPGSYEQYF
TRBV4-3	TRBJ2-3	CASSQGSIAGGTDTQYF
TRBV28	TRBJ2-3	CASSLATGIVDTQYF
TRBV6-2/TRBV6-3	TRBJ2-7	CASSYSPSGTTEQYF
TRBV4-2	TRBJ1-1	CASSQQQGVNTEAFF
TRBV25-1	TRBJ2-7	CASSVAYEQYF
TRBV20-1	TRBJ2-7	CSASGLTKGAYEQYF
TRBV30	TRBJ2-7	CAWSYNRQGGEQYF
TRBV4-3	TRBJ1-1	CASSEKLQGASTEAFF
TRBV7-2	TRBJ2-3	CASSLEAPSGISTDTQYF
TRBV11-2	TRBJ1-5	CASSLGTGVSNQPQHF
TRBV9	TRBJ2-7	CASSPGGRRSYEQYF
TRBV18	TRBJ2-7	CASSPILAVTYEQYF
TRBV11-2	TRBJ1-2	CASSLVGQRGYTF
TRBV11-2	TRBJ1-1	CASSLDRDTEAFF
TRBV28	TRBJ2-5	CASSSVQALRETQYF
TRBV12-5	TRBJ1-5	CASGVVRDRLGYSNQPQHF
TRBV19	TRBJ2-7	CASHEAGMAYEQYF
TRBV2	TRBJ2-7	CASRGLAAVGEQYF
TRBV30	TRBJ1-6	CAWLQTYNSPLHF
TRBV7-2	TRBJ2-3	CASSFSGGAWDTQYF
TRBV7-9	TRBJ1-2	CASSLSEGKDGYTF
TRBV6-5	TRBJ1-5	CASSYNRGQPQHF
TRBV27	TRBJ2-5	CASTRLGRGQETQYF
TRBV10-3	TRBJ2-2	CAISGPIAGGLTGELFF
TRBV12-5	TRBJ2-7	CASGSGQGAQYEQYF
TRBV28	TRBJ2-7	CASSGVADSSYEQYF
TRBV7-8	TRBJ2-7	CASSPGRDSRYEQYF